This T cell receptor beta chain was captured by sequencing in a study of cytomegalovirus exposure and HLA in healthy donors. This clone was seen more than once but under ten times. Germline V gene data show CDR1 as SGHAT and CDR2 as FQNNGV. The CDR3 runs to 12 residues. V lost 1 base and J lost 9, with 7 bases in between. Researchers ran the PCR with 60 Vbeta and 13 Jbeta primers. Assay used: immunoSEQ multiplex PCR; TCRdb lists only in-frame clones, some missing. This sample has about 94,000 clones, with around 69% found just once. This receptor was identified in a man aged 25 to 45 in good health and CMV-seronegative. The chain joins TRBV11-2 to TRBJ2-1, with a weak D call TRBD1 (5 bases). Sample: PBMCs. The CDR3: CASSLGGTEQFF. CDR3 bases: TGTGCCAGCAGCTTAGGGGGCACTGAGCAGTTCTTC.